One and the same sample provided the 28 T cell receptor beta chains below, sequenced in a study of blood T cell repertoires in COVID-19. Profiled with immunoSEQ multiplex PCR; TCRdb holds only in-frame clones, not every one. In the table there are around 44,000 clones, roughly four fifths of which are singletons. Sequences were obtained from peripheral blood. The receptors derive from a middle-aged man with active or convalescent COVID-19.

This clone was seen a single time. The rearrangement links TRBV5-1 to TRBJ1-1; the match to TRBD1 covers 8 bases. V trimming: 0 bases; J trimming: 5 bases; junction bases outside the gene matches: 15. The CDR3 has 18 residues. Germline V gene sequence: CDR1 SGHRS, CDR2 YFSETQ. The CDR3 region has the DNA TGCGCCAGCAGCTTGGTTGGAGACAGGGGACGAGTATATACTGAAGCTTTCTTT. Its protein product is CASSLVGDRGRVYTEAFF.

V gene TRBV7-9 combines with J gene TRBJ2-1; D perhaps matches TRBD2 (5 bases). The V end lost 7 bases, the J end lost 0 bases, and 10 bases lay between the germline ends. Germline values: CDR1 SEHNR, CDR2 FQNEAQ (reference sequence). CDR3 length: 14 amino acids. In DNA, the CDR3 is TGTGCCAGCAATTCGGGGAACTCCTACAATGAGCAGTTCTTC. Residues: CASNSGNSYNEQFF.

The genes are TRBV7-9 and TRBJ2-4, with D perhaps TRBD2 (7 bases). Germline values: CDR1 SEHNR, CDR2 FQNEAQ (reference sequence). The CDR3 consists of 14 residues. With 5 bases removed from V and 6 bases from J, the gap between germline ends came to 14 bases. CDR3 sequence: CASSPRGAGNIQYF. The CDR3 nucleotides are TGTGCCAGCAGCCCTCGGGGGGCCGGAAACATTCAGTACTTC.

This chain joins TRBV4-1 and TRBJ2-7, with 13 positions matching TRBD2. Germline-derived CDR1 and CDR2 are MGHRA and YSYEKL. CDR3 length equals 18 residues. Trimming removed 1 base from V and 0 bases from J; junction bases left unmatched: 6. In nucleotides, the CDR3 is TGCGCCAGCAGCCAAGCGTGGACTAGCGGGGGAAGCTCCTACGAGCAGTACTTC. Translating gives CASSQAWTSGGSSYEQYF.

This sequence joins TRBV27 and TRBJ1-2; tentatively, D is TRBD1 (6 bases). V lost 4 bases and J lost 4, with 28 bases in between. The germline gives CDR1 MNHEY, CDR2 SMNVEV (reference sequence). The CDR3 covers 19 residues. CDR3 region: CASSSTLSGLAGDTYGYTF. CDR3 in DNA: TGTGCCAGCAGTTCAACCCTGTCGGGTTTGGCAGGGGATACCTATGGCTACACCTTC.

The V gene is TRBV19, the J gene TRBJ1-4, with a possible D match to TRBD1 (5 bases). CDR1 and CDR2 (germline): LNHDA, SQIVND (reference sequence). V lost 4 bases and J lost 3, with 12 bases in between. This CDR3 has 15 residues. CDR3 residues: CASSSAGLSNEKLFF. CDR3 DNA sequence: TGTGCCAGTAGTAGCGCAGGGTTGTCTAATGAAAAACTGTTTTTT.

The CDR3 DNA reads as TGTGCTAGTGGTTTGCCGCCGACGGGGGTACAGGGGCCGAGCTCCTACGAGCAGTACTTC. Amino acids: CASGLPPTGVQGPSSYEQYF. The chain employs TRBV12-5 and TRBJ2-7; maybe TRBD1 (7 bases). This CDR3 spans 20 amino acids. Between the trimmed V and J ends, which lost 2 bases and 0 bases, there was a span of 26 bases. Germline loops: CDR1 LGHNT, CDR2 FRNRAP.

This sequence joins TRBV21-1 and TRBJ1-1. TRBV21-1 is labeled a pseudogene. The CDR3 contains 17 residues. The CDR3 DNA is TGTGCCAGCAGCAAGAGAGAGGGAAGGGAGATGAACACTGAAGCTTTCTTT. This translates into CASSKREGREMNTEAFF.

The chain is built from TRBV20-1 and TRBJ2-7; 7 bases match TRBD1. CDR3 length: 15 residues. Germline values: CDR1 DFQATT, CDR2 SNEGSKA (reference sequence). The junction had 11 bases not matched to a gene; V was cut back by 3 bases and J by 3 bases. The CDR3 loop is CSASRLGQLNYEQYF. As DNA, the CDR3 is TGCAGTGCTAGTCGTCTGGGACAGTTAAACTACGAGCAGTACTTC.

The genes are TRBV4-2 and TRBJ1-2, with 7 bases that match TRBD1. The CDR3 sequence is 15 residues long. Looked up from germline, CDR1 is LGHNA and CDR2 is YNFKEQ. V lost 4 bases to trimming and J lost 2 bases; unmatched junction nucleotides: 7. The CDR3 spells CASSRPGQLNYGYTF. In DNA form, the CDR3 reads TGTGCCAGCAGCCGACCGGGACAGCTAAACTATGGCTACACCTTC.

This chain joins TRBV6-5 and TRBJ1-4; D possibly corresponds to TRBD1 (5 bases). The V and J ends lost 0 bases and 7 bases respectively, with 9 bases between them. Per the germline V gene, CDR1 is MNHEY and CDR2 is SVGAGI. This CDR3 contains 14 residues. DNA for the CDR3: TGTGCCAGCAGTTACTCTTGGAGGGGTGAAAAACTGTTTTTT. This encodes CASSYSWRGEKLFF.

A word on this clone: Other DNA sequences from this sample encode an identical CDR3 as well. V is TRBV20-1 and J is TRBJ2-7; D not resolved. The germline V gene has CDR1 DFQATT and CDR2 SNEGSKA (reference sequence). CDR3 length: 11 amino acids. The ends were cut back, 3 bases at V and 5 bases at J, with 8 bases in the middle. The CDR3 DNA sequence: TGCAGTGCTAGTAGTGGCCACGAGCAGTACTTC. This sequence encodes CSASSGHEQYF.

In DNA form, the CDR3 reads TGTGCCAGCAGCACACAAGAGAGGTTGACTGAAGCTTTCTTT. Amino acids: CASSTQERLTEAFF. This rearrangement joins TRBV6-5 to TRBJ1-1; no reliable D call. CDR1 and CDR2 (germline): MNHEY, SVGAGI. Trimming removed 6 bases at V and 5 bases at J, with 16 bases between. The CDR3 runs 14 residues.

The chain carries TRBV5-5 and TRBJ2-3, with D perhaps TRBD2 (5 bases). V was shortened by 4 bases and J by 1 base, with 13 bases between the two germline ends. CDR1 is SGHKS and CDR2 is YYEKEE in the germline V gene (reference sequence). This CDR3 region has 15 residues. This CDR3 reads CASSNPSGRTDTQYF. The CDR3 DNA sequence: TGTGCCAGCAGCAACCCCAGCGGCCGCACAGATACGCAGTATTTT.

This sequence joins TRBV24-1 and TRBJ2-1; 7 bases align to TRBD1. Trimming cost V 2 bases and J 6 bases; bases outside gene matches: 3. This CDR3 contains 14 residues. Germline lookup yields CDR1 KGHDR and CDR2 SFDVKD. The CDR3 DNA reads as TGTGCCACCAGTGATTCACAGGGGTCCAATGAGCAGTTCTTC. Translating it yields CATSDSQGSNEQFF.

This clone has a handful of counts. V is TRBV6-4 and J is TRBJ2-6; 7 bases map to TRBD2. J gave up 4 bases and V 2 bases, and 2 bases lay outside the gene matches. The length of the CDR3 is 15 residues. CDR1 and CDR2 (germline): MRHNA, SNTAGT. The CDR3 protein is CASSDLSGGANVLTF. In nucleotides, the CDR3 is TGTGCCAGCAGTGACCTTAGCGGGGGGGCCAACGTCCTGACTTTC.

This chain uses TRBV19 with TRBJ2-7; 9 positions match TRBD1. The CDR3 covers 15 residues. Germline assignment: CDR1 LNHDA and CDR2 SQIVND (reference sequence). V trimming: 4 bases; J trimming: 1 base; junction bases outside the gene matches: 5. The CDR3 loop is CASSTGQGLSYEQYF. CDR3 sequence (DNA): TGTGCCAGTAGTACGGGACAGGGCCTTTCCTACGAGCAGTACTTC.

The rearrangement joins TRBV7-2 to TRBJ2-1, with TRBD2 identical over 11 bases. The J segment lost 0 bases and the V segment lost 5 bases, leaving 3 bases of the junction unmatched. Germline V gives CDR1 SGHTA, CDR2 FQGNSA. This CDR3 region has 16 residues. CDR3 DNA: TGTGCCAGCAGCGCTAGCGGGGGGAGCTCCTACAATGAGCAGTTCTTC. Translating it yields CASSASGGSSYNEQFF.

This rearrangement joins TRBV3-1 (or the pseudogene TRBV3-2) to TRBJ1-6, with 7 bases lining up with TRBD1. Germline trimming cut 0 bases from V and 12 bases from J; bases unmatched to any gene: 8. CDR3 size: 15 residues. CDR1 is LGHDT, CDR2 YNNKEL, per germline (reference sequence). CDR3 amino acids: CASSQDSGGNEPLHF. CDR3 nucleotide sequence: TGTGCCAGCAGCCAAGATTCAGGGGGAAATGAACCCCTCCACTTT.

V gene TRBV12-3 or TRBV12-4 combines with J gene TRBJ2-1; D uncertain. This CDR3 contains 13 residues. V was pared by 2 bases and J by 4 bases, with 6 bases between. The CDR3 nucleotides are TGTGCCAGCAGTTTATGGCCATACAATGAGCAGTTCTTC. Translating it yields CASSLWPYNEQFF.

The chain links TRBV6-5 to TRBJ2-3; D might be TRBD1 (6 bases). The V gene lost 7 bases and the J gene lost 12 bases, with 14 bases spanning the gap. This CDR3 is 11 amino acids long. CDR1 and CDR2 from the germline V gene are MNHEY and SVGAGI. The CDR3 DNA reads as TGTGCCAGCACGCGCCTGGGACAACAGTATTTT. Its translation: CASTRLGQQYF.

This chain connects TRBV29-1 to TRBJ1-1; tentatively, D is TRBD1 (5 bases). The CDR3 loop spans 14 amino acids. Trimming took 1 base from V and 1 from J, leaving 10 bases between them. CDR1 SQVTM and CDR2 ANQGSEA come from the germline V gene. CDR3 loop: CSVEGRQTNTEAFF. CDR3 DNA sequence: TGCAGCGTTGAAGGCCGACAGACGAACACTGAAGCTTTCTTT.

The genes are TRBV2 and TRBJ2-3, with 8 bases matching TRBD1. Germline V gene sequence: CDR1 SNHLY, CDR2 FYNNEI. CDR3 length: 15 amino acids. With V trimmed by 6 bases and J by 3 bases, 8 bases remained unmatched. The CDR3 sequence is CASSPDRVGTDTQYF. CDR3 bases: TGTGCCAGCAGCCCGGACAGGGTCGGGACAGATACGCAGTATTTT.

This chain links TRBV10-3 with TRBJ1-1; TRBD1 matches at 9 bases. V trimming: 3 bases; J trimming: 6 bases; junction bases outside the gene matches: 17. CDR1 is ENHRY and CDR2 is SYGVKD in the germline V gene. The CDR3 has 18 residues. The CDR3 sequence is CAISETGGHPSRSSEAFF. CDR3 in DNA: TGTGCCATCAGTGAAACAGGGGGCCATCCCAGCAGGTCCTCTGAAGCTTTCTTT.

The gene calls are TRBV3-1 (or the pseudogene TRBV3-2) and TRBJ1-2, with D maybe TRBD1 (5 bases). There are 14 residues in the CDR3. Germline lookup yields CDR1 LGHDT and CDR2 YNNKEL (reference sequence). With 4 bases removed from V and 7 bases from J, the gap between germline ends came to 16 bases. The CDR3 reads CASSPREGISGYTF. CDR3 nucleotides: TGTGCCAGCAGCCCCCGGGAGGGGATCTCTGGCTACACCTTC.

The chain recombines TRBV7-3 with TRBJ2-3, with TRBD2 matching 7 bases. The ends lost 8 bases at V and 7 bases at J; junction bases unmatched: 18. CDR3 length: 16 residues. Germline values: CDR1 SGHTA, CDR2 FQGTGA. CDR3 residues: CASHPLGGSPTNTQYF. CDR3 nucleotide sequence: TGTGCCAGCCACCCCTTGGGGGGGAGCCCCACGAATACGCAGTATTTT.

The CDR3 DNA reads as TGTGCCAGCAAGGACACGCACAATCAGCCCCAGCATTTT. Translation: CASKDTHNQPQHF. This sequence joins TRBV6-5 and TRBJ1-5; maybe TRBD1 (5 bases). Germline V gene lookup returns CDR1 MNHEY and CDR2 SVGAGI. The CDR3 runs 13 residues. Trimming stripped 7 bases from V and 3 bases from J, with 10 bases between.

The V gene is TRBV18, the J gene TRBJ2-6; unclear D gene. The length of the CDR3 is 13 residues. V was pared by 6 bases and J by 4 bases, with 7 bases between. Germline assignment: CDR1 KGHSH and CDR2 LQKENI. The CDR3 sequence is CASSPSGANVLTF. CDR3 nucleotides: TGTGCCAGCTCCCCCTCCGGGGCCAACGTCCTGACTTTC.